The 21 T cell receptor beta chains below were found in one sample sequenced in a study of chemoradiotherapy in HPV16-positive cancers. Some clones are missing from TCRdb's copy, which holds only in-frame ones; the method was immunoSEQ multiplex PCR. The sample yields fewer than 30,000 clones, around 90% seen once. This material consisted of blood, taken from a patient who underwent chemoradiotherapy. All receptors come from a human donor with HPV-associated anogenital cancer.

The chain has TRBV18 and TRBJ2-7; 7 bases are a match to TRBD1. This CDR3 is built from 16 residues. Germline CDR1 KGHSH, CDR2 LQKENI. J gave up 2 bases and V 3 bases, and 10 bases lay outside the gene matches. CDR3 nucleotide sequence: TGTGCCAGCTCACCCTTGGACAGGCAATTTACCTACGAGCAGTACTTC. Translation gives CASSPLDRQFTYEQYF.

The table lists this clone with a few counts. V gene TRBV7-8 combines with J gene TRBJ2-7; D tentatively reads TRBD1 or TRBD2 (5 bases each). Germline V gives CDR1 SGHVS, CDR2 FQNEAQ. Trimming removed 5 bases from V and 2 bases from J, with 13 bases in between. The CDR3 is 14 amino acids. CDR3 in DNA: TGTGCCAGCAGCAGGTCGGGGCAAGCCTACGAGCAGTACTTC. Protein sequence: CASSRSGQAYEQYF.

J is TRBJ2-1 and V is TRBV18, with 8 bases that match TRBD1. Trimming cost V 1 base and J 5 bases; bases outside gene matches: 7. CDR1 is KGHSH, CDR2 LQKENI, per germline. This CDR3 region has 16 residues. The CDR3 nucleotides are TGTGCCAGCTCACCACTGGGGACAGGTTCTCACAATGAGCAGTTCTTC. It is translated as CASSPLGTGSHNEQFF.

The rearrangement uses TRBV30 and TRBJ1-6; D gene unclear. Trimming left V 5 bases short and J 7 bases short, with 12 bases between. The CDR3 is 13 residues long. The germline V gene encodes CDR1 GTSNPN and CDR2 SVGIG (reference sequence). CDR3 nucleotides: TGTGCCTGGGGCGGACGGTTCAATTCACCCCTCCACTTT. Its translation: CAWGGRFNSPLHF. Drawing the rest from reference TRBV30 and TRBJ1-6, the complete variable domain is SQTIHQWPATLVQPVGSPLSLECTVEGTSNPNLYWYRQAAGRGLQLLFYSVGIGQISSEVPQNLSASRPQDRQFILSSKKLLLSDSGFYLCAWGGRFNSPLHFGNGTRLTVT.

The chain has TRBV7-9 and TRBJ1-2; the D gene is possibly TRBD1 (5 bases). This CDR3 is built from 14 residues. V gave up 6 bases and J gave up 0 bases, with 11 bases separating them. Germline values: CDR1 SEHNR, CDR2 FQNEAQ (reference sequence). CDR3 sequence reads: CASRRDQANYGYTF. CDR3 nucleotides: TGTGCCAGCAGACGGGACCAAGCTAACTATGGCTACACCTTC.

The CDR3 sequence is CASSEGTGNTGELFF. The CDR3 bases are TGTGCCAGCAGTGAAGGGACAGGGAACACCGGGGAGCTGTTTTTT. This chain links TRBV6-1 with TRBJ2-2, with 7 bases lining up with TRBD1. CDR3 length equals 15 residues. Trimming at V came to 1 base and at J to 1 base, leaving 0 bases not matched to a gene. CDR1 is MNHNS, CDR2 SASEGT, per germline.

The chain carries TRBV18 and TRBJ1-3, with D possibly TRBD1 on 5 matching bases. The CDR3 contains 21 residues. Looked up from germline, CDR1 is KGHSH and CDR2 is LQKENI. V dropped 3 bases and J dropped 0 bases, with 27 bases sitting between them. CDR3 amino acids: CASSPRQRQLTTDNSGNTIYF. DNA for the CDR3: TGTGCCAGCTCACCCAGACAGAGACAATTGACCACCGATAACTCTGGAAACACCATATATTTT.

In DNA form, the CDR3 reads TGTGCCAGCAGTGTACGCGGGCCGTTGGCAGAGACCCAGTACTTC. Protein sequence: CASSVRGPLAETQYF. The chain couples TRBV6-1 to TRBJ2-5, with D possibly matching TRBD2 (5 bases). Germline-derived CDR1 and CDR2 are MNHNS and SASEGT. There are 15 residues in the CDR3. V gave up 4 bases and J gave up 4 bases, with 16 bases separating them.

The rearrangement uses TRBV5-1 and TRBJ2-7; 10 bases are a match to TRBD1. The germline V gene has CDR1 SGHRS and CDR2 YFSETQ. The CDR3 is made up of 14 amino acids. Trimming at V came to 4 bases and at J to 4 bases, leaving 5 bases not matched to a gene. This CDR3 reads CASSRGTGVYEQYF. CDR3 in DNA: TGCGCCAGCAGCCGCGGGACAGGGGTTTACGAGCAGTACTTC.

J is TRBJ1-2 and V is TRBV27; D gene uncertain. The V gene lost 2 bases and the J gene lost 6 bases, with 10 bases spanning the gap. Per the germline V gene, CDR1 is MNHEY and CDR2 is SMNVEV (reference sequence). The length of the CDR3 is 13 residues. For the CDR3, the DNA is TGTGCCAGCAGTTTAAACCCTGGGGATGGCTACACCTTC. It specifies CASSLNPGDGYTF.

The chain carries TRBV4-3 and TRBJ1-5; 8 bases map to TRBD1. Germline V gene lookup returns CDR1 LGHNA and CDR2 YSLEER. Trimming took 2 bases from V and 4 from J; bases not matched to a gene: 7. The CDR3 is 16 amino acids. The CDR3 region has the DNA TGCGCCAGCAGCCAAACTAAGACAGGGGCAAATCAGCCCCAGCATTTT. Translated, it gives CASSQTKTGANQPQHF.

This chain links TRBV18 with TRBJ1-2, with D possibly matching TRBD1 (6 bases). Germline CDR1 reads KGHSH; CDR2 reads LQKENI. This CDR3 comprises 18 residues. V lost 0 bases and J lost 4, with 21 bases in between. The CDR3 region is CASSPPGQGLLIPYGYTF. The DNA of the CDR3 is TGTGCCAGCTCACCACCGGGACAAGGTCTACTAATACCCTATGGCTACACCTTC.

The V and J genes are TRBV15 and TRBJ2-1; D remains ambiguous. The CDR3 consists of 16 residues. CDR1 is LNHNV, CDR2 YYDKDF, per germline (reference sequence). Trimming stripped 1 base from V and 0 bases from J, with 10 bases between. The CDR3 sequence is CATSRARATSYNEQFF. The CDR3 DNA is TGTGCCACCAGCAGAGCCCGGGCTACCTCCTACAATGAGCAGTTCTTC.

The CDR3: CASSPPTTGGRETQYF. The CDR3 DNA is TGTGCCAGCTCACCACCGACTACAGGGGGCAGGGAGACCCAGTACTTC. The V gene is TRBV18, the J gene TRBJ2-5, with TRBD1 identical over 9 bases. Germline lookup yields CDR1 KGHSH and CDR2 LQKENI. The J segment lost 5 bases and the V segment lost 0 bases, leaving 7 bases of the junction unmatched. The CDR3 covers 16 residues.

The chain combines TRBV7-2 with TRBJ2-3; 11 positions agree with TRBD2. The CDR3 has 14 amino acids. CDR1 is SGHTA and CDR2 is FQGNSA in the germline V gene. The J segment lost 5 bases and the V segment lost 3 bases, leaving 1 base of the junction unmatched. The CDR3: CASSFSGGEDTQYF. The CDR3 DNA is TGTGCCAGCAGCTTTAGCGGGGGGGAAGATACGCAGTATTTT.

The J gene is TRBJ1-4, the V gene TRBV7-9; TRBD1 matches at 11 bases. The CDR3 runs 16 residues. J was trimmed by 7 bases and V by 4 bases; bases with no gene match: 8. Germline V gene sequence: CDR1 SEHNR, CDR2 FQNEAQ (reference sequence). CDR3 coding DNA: TGTGCCAGCAGCTACCGGACAGGGGGCTTCGGTGAAAAACTGTTTTTT. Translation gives CASSYRTGGFGEKLFF.

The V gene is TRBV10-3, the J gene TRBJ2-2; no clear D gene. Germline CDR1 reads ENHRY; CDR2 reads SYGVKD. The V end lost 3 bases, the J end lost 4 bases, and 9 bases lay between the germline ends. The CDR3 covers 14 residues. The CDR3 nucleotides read TGTGCCATCAGTGACAAGACCGTCACCGGGGAGCTGTTTTTT. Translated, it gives CAISDKTVTGELFF.

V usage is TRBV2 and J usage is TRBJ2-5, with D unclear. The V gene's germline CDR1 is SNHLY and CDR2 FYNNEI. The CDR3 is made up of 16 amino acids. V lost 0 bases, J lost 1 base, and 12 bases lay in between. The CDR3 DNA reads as TGTGCCAGCAGTGAAGCGCTTCCGGGCGGCCAAGAGACCCAGTACTTC. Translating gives CASSEALPGGQETQYF.

The CDR3 protein is CAWGRTNYGYTF. In DNA form, the CDR3 reads TGTGCCTGGGGCAGAACTAACTATGGCTACACCTTC. The rearrangement uses TRBV30 and TRBJ1-2, with no clear D. CDR1 GTSNPN and CDR2 SVGIG come from the germline V gene (reference sequence). V was shortened by 5 bases and J by 0 bases, with 7 bases between the two germline ends. The CDR3 has 12 amino acids.

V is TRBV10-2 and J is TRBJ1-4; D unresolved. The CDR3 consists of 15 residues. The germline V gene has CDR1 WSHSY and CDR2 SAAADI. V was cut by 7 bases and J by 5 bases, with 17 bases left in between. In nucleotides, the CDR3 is TGCGCCAGCATCCCCGGGAGAGTAAGGAATGAAAAACTGTTTTTT. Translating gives CASIPGRVRNEKLFF.

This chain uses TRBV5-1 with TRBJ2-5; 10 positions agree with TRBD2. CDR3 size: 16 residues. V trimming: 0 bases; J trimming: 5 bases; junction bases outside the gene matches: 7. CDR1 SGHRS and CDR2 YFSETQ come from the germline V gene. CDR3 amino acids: CASSLASGGLGETQYF. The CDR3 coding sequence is TGCGCCAGCAGCTTGGCTAGCGGGGGCCTTGGGGAGACCCAGTACTTC.